There are many counts of the clone carrying this T cell receptor (beta chain). The sample's time point: newly diagnosed GD, antithyroid drugs for less than 3 months. With RNA extracted from PBMCs as input, the TCR library was made. Germline CDR1 reads LNHDA; CDR2 reads SQIVND (reference sequence). Deletions cut 5 bases from V and 2 bases from J, with 13 bases between. The CDR3 is made up of 15 amino acids. In building TCR beta libraries, iRepertoire HTBI primers were used together with Arm-PCR of CDR3 regions. One entry per CDR3 protein results from TCRdb running MiXCR on the multiplex PCR reads. Here the sample spans about 320,000 distinct CDR3 sequences, over 15% being singletons. This sample was taken from a study of regulatory T cells in long-lasting Graves disease.

This rearrangement joins TRBV19 to TRBJ2-1, with D unresolved. Specimen: peripheral blood mononuclear cells (PBMCs), collected at new diagnosis, from a patient treated with antithyroid drugs. The receptor was derived from a female donor with Graves disease. The CDR3 here is CASSAETFPYNEQFF. CDR3 DNA sequence: TGTGCCAGTAGTGCCGAGACATTCCCCTACAATGAGCAGTTCTTC.